Listed below are T cell receptor beta chains from one sample, sequenced in a study of cytomegalovirus exposure and HLA in healthy donors. Profiling relied on immunoSEQ multiplex PCR, and the TCRdb table lists in-frame clones only, not all of them. The sample holds about 110,000 clones, around 67% seen once. Sequencing was done on a sample of PBMCs. All receptors derive from a middle-aged woman in good health and CMV-seropositive. CDR3s include the opening cysteine and the closing phenylalanine or tryptophan. Each record gives: clone size, V gene, D gene, J gene, CDR3 protein, CDR3 DNA. A D gene is named only where the DNA matches it firmly. Size is omitted from some rows. Given values are once, few, many or a class for expanded clones.

abundance: .
v_gene: TRBV5-1
d_gene: TRBD1
j_gene: TRBJ1-6
CDR3aa: CASSEGTGGSPLHF
CDR3nt: TGCGCCAGCAGCGAAGGGACAGGGGGGTCACCCCTCCACTTT

abundance: once
v_gene: TRBV5-1
d_gene: .
j_gene: TRBJ2-7
CDR3aa: CASNLDGGPTSEQYF
CDR3nt: TGCGCCAGCAACCTCGACGGGGGGCCAACTAGCGAGCAGTACTTC

abundance: .
v_gene: TRBV27
d_gene: TRBD1
j_gene: TRBJ1-4
CDR3aa: CASSSRWTGSNEKLFF
CDR3nt: TGTGCCAGCAGTTCTCGATGGACAGGGTCTAATGAAAAACTGTTTTTT

abundance: .
v_gene: TRBV7-9
d_gene: .
j_gene: TRBJ2-7
CDR3aa: CASSLGAGVESYEQYF
CDR3nt: TGTGCCAGCAGCTTAGGGGCGGGTGTTGAGTCCTACGAGCAGTACTTC

abundance: .
v_gene: TRBV19
d_gene: TRBD2
j_gene: TRBJ2-7
CDR3aa: CASRKRGGYEQYF
CDR3nt: TGTGCCAGTAGGAAGCGGGGCGGATACGAGCAGTACTTC

abundance: few
v_gene: TRBV7-3
d_gene: .
j_gene: TRBJ2-5
CDR3aa: CASSFREGETQYF
CDR3nt: TGTGCCAGCAGCTTCAGGGAAGGCGAGACCCAGTACTTC

abundance: .
v_gene: TRBV19
d_gene: .
j_gene: TRBJ2-1
CDR3aa: CASSFEGPSSYNEQFF
CDR3nt: TGTGCCAGTAGTTTCGAGGGCCCGAGCTCCTACAATGAGCAGTTCTTC

abundance: few
v_gene: TRBV27
d_gene: .
j_gene: TRBJ1-2
CDR3aa: CASSFDNQGYGYTF
CDR3nt: TGTGCCAGCAGTTTTGATAATCAGGGATATGGCTACACCTTC

abundance: few
v_gene: TRBV4-3
d_gene: .
j_gene: TRBJ1-5
CDR3aa: CASSQDWASNQPQHF
CDR3nt: TGCGCCAGCAGCCAAGATTGGGCCAGCAATCAGCCCCAGCATTTT

abundance: .
v_gene: TRBV7-9
d_gene: .
j_gene: TRBJ2-5
CDR3aa: CASSSTGVQETQYF
CDR3nt: TGTGCCAGCAGCTCCACGGGGGTTCAAGAGACCCAGTACTTC

abundance: once
v_gene: TRBV30
d_gene: TRBD2
j_gene: TRBJ2-1
CDR3aa: CAWSITSGGTQFF
CDR3nt: TGTGCCTGGAGTATCACTAGCGGGGGGACGCAGTTCTTC

abundance: .
v_gene: TRBV5-1
d_gene: TRBD1
j_gene: TRBJ2-1
CDR3aa: CASSWGQISYNEQFF
CDR3nt: TGCGCCAGCAGCTGGGGACAGATCTCCTACAATGAGCAGTTCTTC

abundance: .
v_gene: TRBV6-1
d_gene: .
j_gene: TRBJ1-5
CDR3aa: CASREQTSGNQPQHF
CDR3nt: TGTGCCAGCAGGGAACAGACATCGGGCAATCAGCCCCAGCATTTT

abundance: .
v_gene: TRBV10-3
d_gene: TRBD1
j_gene: TRBJ1-3
CDR3aa: CAISGQGDGNTIYF
CDR3nt: TGTGCCATCAGTGGCCAGGGGGACGGAAACACCATATATTTT

abundance: .
v_gene: TRBV7-3
d_gene: TRBD2
j_gene: TRBJ2-5
CDR3aa: CASSFDLAGAQYF
CDR3nt: TGTGCCAGCAGCTTTGATCTAGCGGGGGCCCAGTACTTC

abundance: .
v_gene: TRBV19
d_gene: .
j_gene: TRBJ1-2
CDR3aa: CASSISSRRSYGYTF
CDR3nt: TGTGCCAGTAGTATTTCGAGTCGGCGGAGCTATGGCTACACCTTC

abundance: few
v_gene: TRBV10-3
d_gene: .
j_gene: TRBJ1-1
CDR3aa: CASETGTGTEAFF
CDR3nt: TGTGCCAGTGAGACCGGGACTGGGACTGAAGCTTTCTTT

abundance: .
v_gene: TRBV30
d_gene: .
j_gene: TRBJ1-6
CDR3aa: CAWSMGTLYSPLHF
CDR3nt: TGTGCCTGGAGTATGGGCACCTTATACTCACCCCTCCACTTT

abundance: .
v_gene: TRBV6-5
d_gene: .
j_gene: TRBJ1-3
CDR3aa: CASTGDSGNTIYF
CDR3nt: TGTGCCAGCACCGGGGACTCTGGAAACACCATATATTTT

abundance: .
v_gene: TRBV10-1
d_gene: .
j_gene: TRBJ2-1
CDR3aa: CASSEEQGVDSYNEQFF
CDR3nt: TGCGCCAGCAGTGAGGAACAGGGAGTCGACTCCTACAATGAGCAGTTCTTC